These 27 T cell receptor beta chains originate from one sample sequenced in a study of cytomegalovirus exposure and HLA in healthy donors. PCR primers comprised 60 Vbeta and 13 Jbeta primers. Clones were sequenced by immunoSEQ multiplex PCR, and TCRdb holds only the in-frame ones, with some missing. The sample lists around 90,000 clones, around four fifths seen once, with 5.5% to 8% in the top ten. The sequenced material came from PBMCs. The receptors stem from a man in his thirties or forties in good health and CMV-seronegative.

The V call is TRBV5-4, the J call TRBJ2-1; TRBD2 matches 10 bases. The CDR3 spans 16 residues. CDR1 is SGHNT, CDR2 YYREEE, per germline (reference sequence). J was trimmed by 7 bases and V by 4 bases; bases with no gene match: 11. The CDR3 coding sequence is TGTGCCAGCAGCCCGGGGGGAGCGGGGGGGCTGAATGAGCAGTTCTTC. Protein sequence: CASSPGGAGGLNEQFF.

This chain uses TRBV6-4 with TRBJ2-1; TRBD2 agrees at 9 bases. V was pared by 4 bases and J by 7 bases, with 2 bases of the junction left unmatched. The CDR3 is 13 residues long. Germline CDR1 MRHNA, CDR2 SNTAGT. The CDR3 protein is CASSASGINEQFF. As DNA, the CDR3 is TGTGCCAGCAGTGCTAGCGGGATAAATGAGCAGTTCTTC.

The chain couples TRBV5-6 to TRBJ2-7; 8 nucleotides line up with TRBD2. V shed 0 bases, J shed 1 base, and the junction held 3 bases outside the gene matches. CDR3 length equals 15 residues. Per the germline V gene, CDR1 is SGHDT and CDR2 is YYEEEE. CDR3 amino acids: CASSLAASGSYEQYF. The CDR3 nucleotides are TGTGCCAGCAGCTTGGCAGCTAGCGGGTCCTACGAGCAGTACTTC.

This sequence joins TRBV5-1 and TRBJ1-6; D is uncertain. V was shortened by 4 bases and J by 10 bases, with 21 bases between the two germline ends. The CDR3 covers 16 residues. In germline, CDR1 is SGHRS, CDR2 YFSETQ. The CDR3 protein is CASSLLRTGPGSPLHF. DNA for the CDR3: TGCGCCAGCAGCCTGCTGCGGACGGGCCCGGGGTCACCCCTCCACTTT.

This rearrangement joins TRBV19 to TRBJ1-1; no firm D call. The V gene lost 2 bases and the J gene lost 6 bases, with 13 bases spanning the gap. Germline V gene sequence: CDR1 LNHDA, CDR2 SQIVND (reference sequence). The CDR3 contains 14 residues. DNA of the CDR3: TGTGCCAGTAGTATAAAGGCCCTGGGCGCTGAAGCTTTCTTT. Its protein is CASSIKALGAEAFF.

The chain recombines TRBV10-1 with TRBJ1-2; tentative D call: TRBD1 (6 bases). Between the trimmed V and J ends, which lost 6 bases and 4 bases, there was a span of 9 bases. CDR3 length: 12 amino acids. CDR1 is WNHNN, CDR2 SYGVQD, per germline (reference sequence). CDR3 in amino acids: CASRQGFYGYTF. The CDR3 bases are TGCGCCAGCAGACAGGGATTCTATGGCTACACCTTC.

J is TRBJ2-2 and V is TRBV28; D is perhaps TRBD2 (7 bases). V was pared by 7 bases and J by 2 bases, with 14 bases between. The CDR3 length is 15 residues. Germline lookup yields CDR1 MDHEN and CDR2 SYDVKM. CDR3 in amino acids: CASTSGGANTGELFF. The CDR3 region has the DNA TGTGCCAGCACCTCTGGGGGGGCTAACACCGGGGAGCTGTTTTTT.

This chain uses TRBV5-4 with TRBJ2-5; D unresolved. Germline-derived CDR1 and CDR2 are SGHNT and YYREEE (reference sequence). The CDR3 consists of 13 residues. Deletions cut 4 bases from V and 5 bases from J, with 12 bases between. This CDR3 is CASSLPLGETQYF. CDR3 DNA: TGTGCCAGCAGCCTCCCCCTAGGCGAGACCCAGTACTTC.

The genes are TRBV2 and TRBJ2-7, with 13 nucleotides matching TRBD2. Trimming took 5 bases from V and 3 from J; bases not matched to a gene: 4. The CDR3 totals 15 residues. Germline V gives CDR1 SNHLY, CDR2 FYNNEI. CDR3 DNA: TGTGCCAGCAGTCCCCGGACTAGCGGGAGCTACGAGCAGTACTTC. Protein sequence: CASSPRTSGSYEQYF.

This chain connects TRBV28 to TRBJ2-6; 7 bases are a match to TRBD2. Germline V gene lookup returns CDR1 MDHEN and CDR2 SYDVKM. V lost 5 bases, J lost 0 bases, and 19 bases stayed unmatched. This CDR3 spans 21 amino acids. The CDR3 nucleotides read TGTGCCAGCAGTCTCCGACTAGCTCCCCTCCCTTTAAACTCTGGGGCCAACGTCCTGACTTTC. Translation: CASSLRLAPLPLNSGANVLTF.

This clone occurred a few times. CDR3 amino acids: CASSHPLSGNTDTQYF. DNA for the CDR3: TGTGCCAGCAGCCATCCTCTTAGCGGGAACACAGATACGCAGTATTTT. This chain connects TRBV4-2 to TRBJ2-3; 8 bases are shared with TRBD2. Germline CDR1 is LGHNA and CDR2 is YNFKEQ. CDR3 size: 16 residues. V shed 3 bases and J 2 bases; nucleotides not matched to a gene: 7.

The gene calls are TRBV30 and TRBJ1-5, with D unresolved. V lost 0 bases, J lost 1 base, and 10 bases lay in between. The CDR3 loop spans 15 amino acids. The germline CDR1 and CDR2 sequences are GTSNPN and SVGIG (reference sequence). The CDR3 region has the DNA TGTGCCTGGAGTGTAAAAGAGCGCAGCAATCAGCCCCAGCATTTT. Translating gives CAWSVKERSNQPQHF.

This clone was counted between two and nine times. This chain links TRBV5-4 with TRBJ1-2, with TRBD1 as a possible D gene (5 bases). Germline-derived CDR1 and CDR2 are SGHNT and YYREEE (reference sequence). V shed 0 bases and J shed 4 bases, with 13 bases lying between them. CDR3 length equals 15 residues. The CDR3: CASSLEAGRAYGYTF. The CDR3 region has the DNA TGTGCCAGCAGCTTGGAGGCAGGGAGGGCCTATGGCTACACCTTC.

This clone was seen a handful of times. This CDR3 is CASPQVAGTYGYTF. The CDR3 bases are TGTGCCAGTCCACAGGTTGCAGGGACTTATGGCTACACCTTC. The chain joins TRBV2 to TRBJ1-2; D possibly corresponds to TRBD1 (5 bases). There are 14 residues in the CDR3. The V gene lost 9 bases and the J gene lost 5 bases, with 19 bases spanning the gap. Germline values: CDR1 SNHLY, CDR2 FYNNEI.

CDR3 protein: CASSEGGGTEAFF. In DNA, the CDR3 is TGTGCCAGCAGTGAAGGCGGGGGCACTGAAGCTTTCTTT. This chain uses TRBV6-1 with TRBJ1-1, with a possible D match to TRBD1 (5 bases). The V gene's germline CDR1 is MNHNS and CDR2 SASEGT. The CDR3 contains 13 residues. Deletions cut 1 base from V and 4 bases from J, with 7 bases between.

The J gene is TRBJ1-4, the V gene TRBV19; unclear D gene. The CDR3 sequence is 15 residues long. V lost 5 bases and J 0 bases, leaving 10 bases between the germline ends. Germline V gene sequence: CDR1 LNHDA, CDR2 SQIVND (reference sequence). The CDR3 reads CASSPTAATNEKLFF. The CDR3 DNA sequence: TGTGCCAGTAGTCCTACAGCGGCAACTAATGAAAAACTGTTTTTT.

In this sample, this clone turned up a few times. The chain joins TRBV19 to TRBJ2-6; TRBD1 matches at 7 bases. The CDR3 consists of 16 residues. CDR1 LNHDA and CDR2 SQIVND come from the germline V gene (reference sequence). V shed 8 bases, J shed 3 bases, and the junction held 10 bases outside the gene matches. The CDR3 nucleotides are TGTGCCAGTTCAAGACAGGGTAATGGTGGGGCCAACGTCCTGACTTTC. Its protein is CASSRQGNGGANVLTF.

The sample holds a few counts of this clone. The gene calls are TRBV25-1 and TRBJ1-1; 9 positions match TRBD1. Germline values: CDR1 MGHDK, CDR2 SYGVNS. The CDR3 is made up of 13 amino acids. V lost 5 bases to trimming and J lost 3 bases; unmatched junction nucleotides: 1. The CDR3 here is CASSWTGDTEAFF. CDR3 nucleotides: TGTGCCAGCAGTTGGACAGGGGACACTGAAGCTTTCTTT.

The chain links TRBV4-3 to TRBJ2-6; TRBD1 might be the D (6 bases). Germline V gene lookup returns CDR1 LGHNA and CDR2 YSLEER. The length of the CDR3 is 16 residues. Trimming left V 3 bases short and J 1 base short, with 10 bases between. CDR3 in amino acids: CASSQSGQSGANVLTF. The CDR3 DNA reads TGCGCCAGCAGCCAGTCTGGACAGTCTGGGGCCAACGTCCTGACTTTC.

The chain links TRBV6-5 to TRBJ1-5; D is unclear. Per germline, CDR1 MNHEY and CDR2 SVGAGI. Deletions cut 0 bases from V and 7 bases from J, with 7 bases between. The CDR3 covers 13 residues. The CDR3 DNA reads TGTGCCAGCAGTTACTCTCCCGTCCAGCCCCAGCATTTT. This codes for CASSYSPVQPQHF.

The chain has TRBV5-1 and TRBJ2-7, with TRBD1 as a possible D gene (5 bases). The germline V and J ends were trimmed by 3 bases and 0 bases, with 13 bases remaining between them. The CDR3 runs to 15 residues. The germline V gene encodes CDR1 SGHRS and CDR2 YFSETQ. The CDR3 loop is CASSSALTDSYEQYF. The DNA of the CDR3 is TGCGCCAGCAGCTCAGCCTTGACAGACTCCTACGAGCAGTACTTC.

The chain joins TRBV11-2 to TRBJ1-3; possible D gene TRBD1, 5 bases. This CDR3 is 17 amino acids long. Germline lookup yields CDR1 SGHAT and CDR2 FQNNGV. V was clipped by 1 base and J by 4 bases, with 17 bases between them. CDR3 protein: CASSLGVAGRKGNTIYF. For the CDR3, the DNA is TGTGCCAGCAGCTTAGGTGTGGCAGGGAGGAAAGGAAACACCATATATTTT.

The chain carries TRBV10-1 and TRBJ2-3, with D possibly being TRBD2 (5 bases). Germline V gene data show CDR1 as WNHNN and CDR2 as SYGVQD (reference sequence). V was pared by 1 base and J by 6 bases, with 8 bases between. This CDR3 contains 13 residues. The CDR3 spells CASSEWRADTQYF. The CDR3, as DNA: TGCGCCAGCAGTGAGTGGCGGGCGGATACGCAGTATTTT.

This chain links TRBV10-1 with TRBJ1-1; a weak D match, TRBD1 (6 bases). The CDR3 contains 15 residues. Per the germline V gene, CDR1 is WNHNN and CDR2 is SYGVQD (reference sequence). Trimming pared 7 bases from V and 9 bases from J, leaving 24 bases between. The CDR3 protein is CASTTRTVEVLKAFF. The CDR3 DNA is TGCGCCAGCACCACCAGGACAGTCGAAGTCCTCAAAGCTTTCTTT.

The rearrangement uses TRBV2 and TRBJ2-7, with TRBD2 matching over 13 bases. Germline-derived CDR1 and CDR2 are SNHLY and FYNNEI. The CDR3 has 15 residues. The V and J ends lost 4 bases and 4 bases, in that order; junction bases with no gene match: 4. DNA for the CDR3: TGTGCCAGCAGTGGACTAGCGGGGGGTGGTTACGAGCAGTACTTC. Translation gives CASSGLAGGGYEQYF. The full variable domain, its missing parts supplied by reference TRBV2 and TRBJ2-7, is EPEVTQTPSHQVTQMGQEVILRCVPISNHLYFYWYRQILGQKVEFLVSFYNNEISEKSEIFDDQFSVERPDGSNFTLKIRSTKLEDSAMYFCASSGLAGGGYEQYFGPGTRLTVT.

The V and J genes are TRBV4-1 and TRBJ2-5; TRBD1 agrees at 7 bases. The J call may be faulty, since TRBJ2-7 better matches the DNA end. The CDR3 sequence is 14 residues long. Germline V gene data show CDR1 as MGHRA and CDR2 as YSYEKL. CDR3 amino acids: CASSSGQIRYEQYF. In DNA, the CDR3 is TGCGCCAGCAGTTCGGGACAGATACGTTACGAGCAGTACTTC.

The chain has TRBV29-1 and TRBJ2-7, with D perhaps TRBD1 (6 bases). The CDR3 runs 12 residues. Germline CDR1 and CDR2: SQVTM and ANQGSEA. Trimming took 3 bases from V and 7 from J, leaving 13 bases between them. The CDR3 coding sequence is TGCAGCGTTGAGGTAGAGGGGGATGAGCAGTACTTC. Translating it yields CSVEVEGDEQYF.